These 21 T cell receptor beta chains share one sample of origin, sequenced in a study of blood T cell repertoires in COVID-19. The data were produced by immunoSEQ multiplex PCR, yet TCRdb's version contains in-frame clones alone and is incomplete. The profile covers roughly 300,000 clones, with 86% appearing a single time and more than 9% taken by the ten largest. The sequencing input was PBMCs or T cells enriched from blood (not recorded which). These receptors were taken from a woman aged 18-29 years who had recovered from COVID-19.

The chain carries TRBV5-1 and TRBJ1-3; D is perhaps TRBD1 (5 bases). The germline V gene has CDR1 SGHRS and CDR2 YFSETQ. Trimming pared 2 bases from V and 3 bases from J, leaving 12 bases between. The CDR3 contains 15 residues. The chain's CDR3 is CASSFTGDNGNTIYF. CDR3 coding DNA: TGCGCCAGCAGCTTTACAGGTGATAATGGAAACACCATATATTTT.

This chain uses TRBV7-9 with TRBJ1-2, with a weak D call TRBD1 (6 bases). Trimming left V 11 bases short and J 8 bases short, with 15 bases between. This CDR3 is 11 amino acids long. Germline V CDR1 and CDR2: SEHNR, FQNEAQ (reference sequence). DNA of the CDR3: TGTGCCGGATACGCAGGGGACGGCTACACCTTC. Translated: CAGYAGDGYTF. The whole variable domain, filled in from reference TRBV7-9 and TRBJ1-2, reads DTGVSQNPRHKITKRGQNVTFRCDPISEHNRLYWYRQTLGQGPEFLTYFQNEAQLEKSRLLSDRFSAERPKGSFSTLEIQRTEQGDSAMYLCAGYAGDGYTFGSGTRLTVV.

This clone was seen only once. The CDR3 protein is CASRRGMRETQYF. The CDR3 DNA is TGTGCCAGCAGACGAGGGATGAGAGAGACCCAGTACTTC. The genes are TRBV14 and TRBJ2-5; tentative D call: TRBD2 (5 bases). The CDR3 loop spans 13 amino acids. Trimming took off 6 bases at V and 4 bases at J, with 12 bases between the two ends. The germline V gene encodes CDR1 SGHDN and CDR2 FVKESK.

V usage is TRBV2 and J usage is TRBJ1-1, with D possibly being TRBD1 (6 bases). This CDR3 spans 14 amino acids. In germline, CDR1 is SNHLY, CDR2 FYNNEI. Trimming removed 8 bases from V and 5 bases from J, with 18 bases in between. CDR3 in DNA: TGTGCCAGCTCCCCTCTGGGCAGGGGAACTGAAGCTTTCTTT. Translating gives CASSPLGRGTEAFF.

This clone came up once. This sequence joins TRBV6-2 or TRBV6-3 and TRBJ1-3; perhaps TRBD1 as D (6 bases). V lost 6 bases and J lost 2, with 14 bases in between. Per the germline V gene, CDR1 is MNHEY and CDR2 is SVGEGT. The CDR3 extends over 15 amino acids. The CDR3 sequence is CASSEGGSPGNTIYF. CDR3 in DNA: TGTGCCAGCAGCGAAGGGGGAAGCCCTGGAAACACCATATATTTT.

V gene TRBV7-3 combines with J gene TRBJ1-5, with D unclear. The CDR3 contains 13 residues. Trimming cost V 1 base and J 5 bases, with 6 bases left between them. CDR1 is SGHTA, CDR2 FQGTGA, per germline. CDR3 in amino acids: CASSLRQDQPQHF. CDR3 bases: TGTGCCAGCAGCTTAAGACAAGATCAGCCCCAGCATTTT.

This chain connects TRBV7-9 to TRBJ2-1, with D perhaps matching TRBD2 (6 bases). V was clipped by 2 bases and J by 4 bases, with 12 bases between them. CDR1 SEHNR and CDR2 FQNEAQ come from the germline V gene (reference sequence). The CDR3 extends over 15 amino acids. Written as DNA, the CDR3 is TGTGCCAGCAGCTTACACGGGAGTGGTTACAATGAGCAGTTCTTC. Translated: CASSLHGSGYNEQFF. The whole variable domain, remainder taken from reference TRBV7-9 and TRBJ2-1, is DTGVSQNPRHKITKRGQNVTFRCDPISEHNRLYWYRQTLGQGPEFLTYFQNEAQLEKSRLLSDRFSAERPKGSFSTLEIQRTEQGDSAMYLCASSLHGSGYNEQFFGPGTRLTVL.

This chain links TRBV7-8 with TRBJ2-1; the match to TRBD2 covers 8 bases. V shed 5 bases and J 0 bases; nucleotides not matched to a gene: 12. This CDR3 has 18 residues. Germline CDR1 and CDR2: SGHVS and FQNEAQ. The CDR3 here is CASSPRNLAGFSYNEQFF. CDR3 bases: TGTGCCAGCAGCCCGAGAAATTTAGCGGGGTTCTCCTACAATGAGCAGTTCTTC.

V usage is TRBV6-1 and J usage is TRBJ2-1; D gene unclear. Germline V gene data show CDR1 as MNHNS and CDR2 as SASEGT. V lost 11 bases, J lost 6 bases, and 11 bases lay in between. CDR3 size: 11 residues. This chain's CDR3 is CALSDGNEQFF. CDR3 coding DNA: TGTGCCCTCAGTGACGGCAATGAGCAGTTCTTC.

The V gene is TRBV5-6, the J gene TRBJ2-5, with D possibly matching TRBD1 (6 bases). Per the germline V gene, CDR1 is SGHDT and CDR2 is YYEEEE. The CDR3 contains 14 residues. V lost 3 bases, J lost 1 base, and 10 bases lay in between. CDR3 residues: CASSYTGTQETQYF. For the CDR3, the DNA is TGTGCCAGCAGCTATACAGGGACCCAAGAGACCCAGTACTTC.

The rearrangement joins TRBV7-2 to TRBJ2-1, with 8 bases that match TRBD2. The CDR3 length is 16 residues. V shed 2 bases and J 0 bases; nucleotides not matched to a gene: 3. Germline V CDR1 and CDR2: SGHTA, FQGNSA. CDR3 DNA: TGTGCCAGCAGCTTATTAGCGGGGAACTCCTACAATGAGCAGTTCTTC. Encoded protein: CASSLLAGNSYNEQFF.

The rearrangement uses TRBV3-1 (or the pseudogene TRBV3-2) and TRBJ2-7; 7 positions agree with TRBD2. V dropped 10 bases and J dropped 7; count of bases not matched to a gene: 13. The CDR3 runs 13 residues. Germline loops: CDR1 LGHDT, CDR2 YNNKEL (reference sequence). CDR3 sequence (DNA): TGTGCCACCGCGACGCGGGGGAGTTCTGAGCAGTACTTC. Amino acid sequence: CATATRGSSEQYF.

The chain combines TRBV19 with TRBJ1-2; possibly TRBD1 for D (5 bases). The CDR3 extends over 13 amino acids. The V and J ends lost 7 bases and 5 bases respectively, with 14 bases between them. Germline values: CDR1 LNHDA, CDR2 SQIVND (reference sequence). CDR3 in amino acids: CASMGLMEYGYTF. CDR3 nucleotide sequence: TGTGCCAGTATGGGACTCATGGAGTATGGCTACACCTTC.

The rearrangement uses TRBV7-8 and TRBJ2-7; D remains ambiguous. CDR3 length equals 15 residues. The V gene lost 5 bases and the J gene lost 0 bases, with 14 bases spanning the gap. The germline CDR1 and CDR2 sequences are SGHVS and FQNEAQ. CDR3 nucleotides: TGTGCCAGCAGCCCCTGGGCCTCCTTCTCCTACGAGCAGTACTTC. Residues: CASSPWASFSYEQYF. The full variable domain, in which reference TRBV7-8 and TRBJ2-7 provide the parts outside the CDR3, is GAGVSQSPRYKVAKRGQDVALRCDPISGHVSLFWYQQALGQGPEFLTYFQNEAQLDKSGLPSDRFFAERPEGSVSTLKIQRTQQEDSAVYLCASSPWASFSYEQYFGPGTRLTVT.

This chain uses TRBV10-3 with TRBJ2-2, with TRBD2 as a possible D gene (6 bases). Per germline, CDR1 ENHRY and CDR2 SYGVKD. The CDR3 is 12 amino acids. V shed 6 bases and J shed 6 bases, with 8 bases lying between them. The chain's CDR3 is CAIRPGAGELFF. The CDR3 DNA reads TGTGCCATCAGACCGGGGGCCGGGGAGCTGTTTTTT.

Worth noting for this clone: Other DNA sequences in the same sample also yield this CDR3. V and J are TRBV24-1 and TRBJ2-7, with TRBD1 matching 9 bases. The junction had 6 bases not matched to a gene; V was cut back by 7 bases and J by 0 bases. CDR3 length equals 15 residues. Germline CDR1 is KGHDR and CDR2 is SFDVKD. CDR3 residues: CATSPGTGNSYEQYF. The DNA for the CDR3 is TGTGCCACCAGCCCCGGGACAGGGAACTCCTACGAGCAGTACTTC.

J is TRBJ2-3 and V is TRBV11-2; 7 bases agree with TRBD2. Germline loops: CDR1 SGHAT, CDR2 FQNNGV. V lost 2 bases, J lost 4 bases, and 3 bases stayed unmatched. CDR3 length: 14 amino acids. Here the CDR3 reads CASSLSGGADTQYF. The CDR3 nucleotides are TGTGCCAGCAGCTTATCGGGGGGAGCAGATACGCAGTATTTT.

The rearrangement joins TRBV7-8 to TRBJ1-6; D call uncertain. V gave up 1 base and J gave up 10 bases, with 8 bases separating them. The CDR3 extends over 13 amino acids. Germline V lookup: CDR1 SGHVS, CDR2 FQNEAQ. Here the CDR3 reads CASSLELASPLHF. The CDR3 DNA sequence: TGTGCCAGCAGCTTAGAGCTAGCGTCACCCCTCCACTTT.

V usage is TRBV5-6 and J usage is TRBJ2-5; D possibly corresponds to TRBD2 (6 bases). Trimming took 3 bases from V and 5 from J, leaving 8 bases between them. Germline CDR1 is SGHDT and CDR2 is YYEEEE. CDR3 length: 12 amino acids. In DNA form, the CDR3 reads TGTGCCAGCAGCTGGGGGGAGGAGACCCAGTACTTC. Its translation: CASSWGEETQYF.

This rearrangement joins TRBV29-1 to TRBJ2-2; tentative D call: TRBD1 (6 bases). CDR1 SQVTM and CDR2 ANQGSEA come from the germline V gene. Trimming took off 5 bases at V and 1 base at J, with 8 bases between the two ends. CDR3 length: 13 residues. The CDR3 protein is CSVTGLNTGELFF. The CDR3 bases are TGCAGCGTTACAGGGTTGAACACCGGGGAGCTGTTTTTT.

The V and J genes are TRBV18 and TRBJ1-3; D is ambiguous. Trimming removed 3 bases at V and 0 bases at J, with 9 bases between. Germline V gene lookup returns CDR1 KGHSH and CDR2 LQKENI. The CDR3 has 15 amino acids. CDR3 protein: CASSPGGSSGNTIYF. CDR3 nucleotides: TGTGCCAGCTCACCGGGAGGAAGCTCTGGAAACACCATATATTTT.